This T cell receptor (beta chain) derives from a study of Graves' ophthalmopathy and Graves' hyperthyroidism (dated by TCRdb to the late 2010s). Looking at the study overall: Peripheral blood was collected at initial diagnosis, before any treatment. In roughly 6 hyperthyroidism patients, the T-cell repertoire of thyroid tissue was compared with the T-cell repertoire of blood. To explore V-J signatures that separate ophthalmopathy from hyperthyroidism, a discovery set of about 96 patients was enrolled, consisting of roughly 45 with ophthalmopathy and roughly 59 with stable hyperthyroidism. Following sampling, methimazole starting at 30 mg daily was administered to hyperthyroidism patients, and high-dose intravenous methylprednisolone was administered to ophthalmopathy patients. The study used signatures of the TCR beta repertoire to tell Graves' ophthalmopathy apart from Graves' hyperthyroidism and to predict which patients would progress to ophthalmopathy. In total, 135 blood samples were TCR-sequenced: some 40 ophthalmopathy, roughly 80 hyperthyroidism and around 17 hyperthyroidism-to-ophthalmopathy patients. The independent validation cohort included around 19 hyperthyroidism patients plus 17 patients who later progressed from hyperthyroidism to ophthalmopathy. The 95 to 100 discovery patients were randomly divided into training and test sets at a 7:3 ratio.

The junction shows trimming of 3 bases on V and 5 bases on J, plus 22 bases between the germline ends. From the cysteine through the phenylalanine, the CDR3 covers 17 amino acids. The only DNA kept is the CDR3, 51 bases in frame from the first base. CDR1 and CDR2 were assigned from the germline V gene as MDHEN and SYDVKM. This clonotype was observed at least ten times. Its antigen specificity is not known. No much larger clonotype is one base removed from it; base qualities were not supplied. Broader findings and caveats from the paper: In validation, the model predicted ophthalmopathy progression with nearly 71% sensitivity and around 72% specificity; some 13 predicted patients were CT-confirmed with GO in a median of about 6.1 months. Most of the expanded thyroid clonotypes with a frequency above 0.001 were also detected in blood, and it was suggested that the thyroid immune response may be reflected by blood repertoires. Sample size was not predetermined statistically, and investigators were not blinded to group allocation. Ophthalmopathy was separated from stable hyperthyroidism by the 13-signature model with roughly 90% sensitivity and around 81% specificity in cross-validation and with 80%/75% in the test set.

Ophthalmopathy patients were characterized by moderately to severely active disease, a Clinical Activity Score of at least 3, a NOSPECS grade of at least 4, and a disease duration under 3 months. Patients with other autoimmune diseases, uncontrolled infections, pregnancy or lactation were excluded from the study. Clinical symptoms, serum thyroxine, TRAb, thyroid ultrasound and orbital computed tomography were used for diagnosis. Using Ficoll-Paque density gradient centrifugation, PBMCs were isolated from about 10 ml of fresh peripheral blood. Total RNA was extracted with Trizol reagent and quality-checked on an Agilent 2100 Bioanalyzer. For repertoire sequencing, the TCR beta CDR3 regions were amplified from RNA transcripts. The first round of RT-PCR was done with HTBI primers and the Qiagen OneStep RT-PCR kit, and was followed by a second round of multiplex PCR, then size selection and purification. Libraries were sequenced paired-end with 100 bp reads on an Illumina HiSeq2000. The study's processing was this. SOAPnuke was used for read processing, and reads with adapters, uncalled bases, a mean Phred below 15, or no exact constant-primer or identifier match were discarded. COPE v1.2.5 was used to merge the high-quality paired reads. Each unique nucleotide sequence was defined as a clonotype, and clonotypes were aligned to IMGT TRB V, D and J references with MiTCR v1.1. Analysis was restricted to V-J combinations with a frequency above 0.0001, which covered 98% to 99.2% of repertoires. A TCR clonal expansion and chaos score per V-J combination was defined as the ratio of F50 clonal expansion to chaos observed in the TCRdist matrix. Features were reduced by Welch's t-statistics and random forest to approximately 13 V-J combinations, which fed a naive Bayes classifier. The similarity between thyroid and blood repertoires was quantified using the Morisita-Horn index. Using fastp trimming at Q25 and MiXCR clonotype assembly, TCRdb reanalyzed the public sequencing data and kept in-frame beta chains. Identical CDR3 proteins give one entry, which carries the most common genes and DNA. The V and J calls here are based on TCRdb, not the publication. In all, the sample holds fewer than 600,000 distinct CDR3 sequences, and approximately 15% of those were seen once. The top ten constitute approximately 9.8% of the sample.

The source material was blood. The sequence came from a woman aged 25 to 39 with Graves' ophthalmopathy. Donor details come from another sample of the same person, matched by shared clones. The chain was built from TRBV28 and TRBJ1-2; the D segment could be TRBD1, given 5 matching bases. The CDR3 region reads CASSLRKGLGVAYGYTF. In nucleotide form, the sequence is TGTGCCAGCAGTTTGCGGAAAGGGCTGGGGGTGGCTTATGGCTACACCTTC.